A single sample is the source of the 18 T cell receptor beta chains below, sequenced in a study of T cell responses to AZD1222 COVID-19 vaccine. Profiled with immunoSEQ multiplex PCR; TCRdb holds only in-frame clones, not every one. The profile shows roughly 130,000 clones, 80% to 90% of them singletons. The material was peripheral blood, obtained on day 0 of AZD1222 vaccination. The receptors stem from an adult in good health.

The chain links TRBV11-2 to TRBJ2-3, with a weak D call TRBD2 (6 bases). V was cut by 5 bases and J by 3 bases, with 12 bases left in between. There are 14 residues in the CDR3. Germline values: CDR1 SGHAT, CDR2 FQNNGV. CDR3 nucleotide sequence: TGTGCCAGCAGCATGACTAGTGGAACAGATACGCAGTATTTT. Protein sequence: CASSMTSGTDTQYF.

The CDR3 reads CATSRDPGEEETQYF. The CDR3 nucleotides read TGTGCCACCAGCAGAGATCCCGGGGAGGAGGAGACCCAGTACTTC. The chain combines TRBV15 with TRBJ2-5; TRBD2 might be the D (6 bases). Germline V gene sequence: CDR1 LNHNV, CDR2 YYDKDF (reference sequence). Trimming removed 0 bases at V and 5 bases at J, with 13 bases between. This CDR3 comprises 15 residues.

V usage is TRBV6-1 and J usage is TRBJ2-5, with D tentatively TRBD2 (6 bases). The CDR3 totals 14 residues. Per germline, CDR1 MNHNS and CDR2 SASEGT. The V end was cut by 2 bases, the J end by 5 bases, with 12 bases between. The CDR3 loop is CASSEWGEEETQYF. The CDR3 region has the DNA TGTGCCAGCAGTGAATGGGGGGAGGAGGAGACCCAGTACTTC.

This chain connects TRBV19 to TRBJ1-2; the match to TRBD1 covers 12 bases. In germline, CDR1 is LNHDA, CDR2 SQIVND (reference sequence). The CDR3 runs 16 residues. Unmatched junction bases numbered 7, after V lost 5 bases and J lost 3 bases. Written as DNA, the CDR3 is TGTGCCAGTAGTCAGCCCGGGACAGGGGGCCACTATGGCTACACCTTC. This codes for CASSQPGTGGHYGYTF.

The chain combines TRBV5-6 with TRBJ1-5, with D possibly being TRBD1 (5 bases). The CDR3 is made up of 15 amino acids. Germline lookup yields CDR1 SGHDT and CDR2 YYEEEE. Deletions cut 4 bases from V and 3 bases from J, with 14 bases between. The CDR3 loop reads CASSRADSFNQPQHF. The CDR3 DNA is TGTGCCAGCAGCCGCGCAGACAGCTTCAATCAGCCCCAGCATTTT.

This chain joins TRBV27 and TRBJ1-2, with D perhaps TRBD1 (5 bases). CDR1 is MNHEY and CDR2 is SMNVEV in the germline V gene (reference sequence). The CDR3 extends over 15 amino acids. V lost 3 bases to trimming and J lost 4 bases, with 15 bases between them. The chain's CDR3 is CASSFGPGTLYGYTF. DNA for the CDR3: TGTGCCAGCAGTTTCGGACCCGGGACTCTCTATGGCTACACCTTC.

This rearrangement joins TRBV7-2 to TRBJ2-1; 15 nucleotides align to TRBD2. Germline-derived CDR1 and CDR2 are SGHTA and FQGNSA. The CDR3 is 15 residues long. The V segment lost 3 bases and the J segment 10 bases; nucleotides outside the gene matches: 4. The CDR3 loop is CASSLLGLAGGEQFF. In nucleotides, the CDR3 is TGTGCCAGCAGCTTGCTGGGACTAGCGGGGGGCGAGCAGTTCTTC.

The chain carries TRBV5-8 and TRBJ2-1, with D possibly matching TRBD1 (6 bases). The V gene's germline CDR1 is SGHTS and CDR2 YDEGEE. Trimming cost V 4 bases and J 1 base, with 9 bases left between them. The CDR3 runs 14 residues. The CDR3 sequence: CASSRTESYNEQFF. The CDR3 DNA is TGTGCCAGCAGCCGGACAGAGTCCTACAATGAGCAGTTCTTC.

The rearrangement uses TRBV7-9 and TRBJ2-7, with D possibly TRBD1 on 6 matching bases. The CDR3 contains 14 residues. The V gene lost 3 bases and the J gene lost 6 bases, with 15 bases spanning the gap. Germline lookup yields CDR1 SEHNR and CDR2 FQNEAQ (reference sequence). CDR3 in amino acids: CASSLENHRAEQYF. DNA of the CDR3: TGTGCCAGCAGCTTGGAGAATCACAGGGCCGAGCAGTACTTC. The full variable domain, rest sourced from reference TRBV7-9 and TRBJ2-7, is DTGVSQNPRHKITKRGQNVTFRCDPISEHNRLYWYRQTLGQGPEFLTYFQNEAQLEKSRLLSDRFSAERPKGSFSTLEIQRTEQGDSAMYLCASSLENHRAEQYFGPGTRLTVT.

The V gene is TRBV6-1, the J gene TRBJ1-2; TRBD1 matches 8 bases. Germline V gives CDR1 MNHNS, CDR2 SASEGT. Unmatched junction bases numbered 6, after V lost 0 bases and J lost 0 bases. This CDR3 region has 17 residues. DNA for the CDR3: TGTGCCAGCAGTGAAGCGGGCCAGGGGGCGGCTAACTATGGCTACACCTTC. This codes for CASSEAGQGAANYGYTF.

The chain links TRBV6-6 to TRBJ1-1, with 9 positions matching TRBD1. The CDR3 covers 13 residues. V lost 8 bases, J lost 7 bases, and 8 bases stayed unmatched. The germline CDR1 and CDR2 sequences are MNHNY and SVGAGI (reference sequence). The CDR3, as DNA: TGTGCCAGCGGCCAGACAGGGGGAGGTGAAGCTTTCTTT. As protein: CASGQTGGGEAFF.

This chain connects TRBV12-3 or TRBV12-4 to TRBJ2-7; D is unclear. This CDR3 region has 13 residues. Trimming removed 5 bases from V and 6 bases from J, with 14 bases in between. DNA of the CDR3: TGTGCCAGCAGTCCGGCCCCGGGTGGCGAGCAGTACTTC. This gives the protein CASSPAPGGEQYF.

The chain combines TRBV7-6 with TRBJ2-7; D is unclear. The CDR3 is 13 residues long. The ends were cut back, 4 bases at V and 3 bases at J, with 10 bases in the middle. Germline values: CDR1 SGHVS, CDR2 FNYEAQ. The CDR3 protein is CASSSAPGYEQYF. In DNA form, the CDR3 reads TGTGCCAGCAGCTCCGCCCCGGGCTACGAGCAGTACTTC.

This clone was recorded a few times. The J gene is TRBJ1-1, the V gene TRBV2; the D gene is possibly TRBD1 (5 bases). Germline lookup yields CDR1 SNHLY and CDR2 FYNNEI. The CDR3 consists of 14 residues. Trimming took 5 bases from V and 3 from J, leaving 13 bases between them. CDR3: CASSPQGTYTEAFF. As DNA, the CDR3 is TGTGCCAGCAGTCCTCAGGGTACGTACACTGAAGCTTTCTTT.

The chain couples TRBV27 to TRBJ2-5; the match to TRBD1 covers 12 bases. CDR1 is MNHEY and CDR2 is SMNVEV in the germline V gene (reference sequence). Trimming cost V 4 bases and J 5 bases; bases outside gene matches: 8. This CDR3 has 16 residues. Written as DNA, the CDR3 is TGTGCCAGCAGTTACCGCCGGGACAGGGGGCTGGAGACCCAGTACTTC. Translated: CASSYRRDRGLETQYF.

Written as DNA, the CDR3 is TGCGCCAGCAGTCGGGAGGTCAATTCACCCCTCCACTTT. This sequence encodes CASSREVNSPLHF. The chain carries TRBV5-1 and TRBJ1-6; D is unclear. Trimming cost V 5 bases and J 7 bases, with 10 bases left between them. CDR3 length equals 13 residues. The V gene's germline CDR1 is SGHRS and CDR2 YFSETQ.

The gene calls are TRBV6-5 and TRBJ2-7; TRBD1 might be the D (6 bases). The germline V gene has CDR1 MNHEY and CDR2 SVGAGI. The CDR3 is 13 residues long. Trimming left V 6 bases short and J 4 bases short, with 13 bases between. The DNA for the CDR3 is TGTGCCAGCAGGGCCACAGGGTTGTACGAGCAGTACTTC. It specifies CASRATGLYEQYF.

J is TRBJ2-1 and V is TRBV5-5; 11 bases agree with TRBD1. Losses at the gene ends were 4 bases for V and 8 bases for J; bases not matched to a gene: 2. The CDR3 covers 13 residues. Per the germline V gene, CDR1 is SGHKS and CDR2 is YYEKEE (reference sequence). The chain's CDR3 is CASSGGQGDEQFF. CDR3 coding DNA: TGTGCCAGCAGCGGGGGACAGGGGGATGAGCAGTTCTTC. The variable domain in full, with the rest retrieved from reference TRBV5-5 and TRBJ2-1, is DAGVTQSPTHLIKTRGQQVTLRCSPISGHKSVSWYQQVLGQGPQFIFQYYEKEERGRGNFPDRFSARQFPNYSSELNVNALLLGDSALYLCASSGGQGDEQFFGPGTRLTVL.